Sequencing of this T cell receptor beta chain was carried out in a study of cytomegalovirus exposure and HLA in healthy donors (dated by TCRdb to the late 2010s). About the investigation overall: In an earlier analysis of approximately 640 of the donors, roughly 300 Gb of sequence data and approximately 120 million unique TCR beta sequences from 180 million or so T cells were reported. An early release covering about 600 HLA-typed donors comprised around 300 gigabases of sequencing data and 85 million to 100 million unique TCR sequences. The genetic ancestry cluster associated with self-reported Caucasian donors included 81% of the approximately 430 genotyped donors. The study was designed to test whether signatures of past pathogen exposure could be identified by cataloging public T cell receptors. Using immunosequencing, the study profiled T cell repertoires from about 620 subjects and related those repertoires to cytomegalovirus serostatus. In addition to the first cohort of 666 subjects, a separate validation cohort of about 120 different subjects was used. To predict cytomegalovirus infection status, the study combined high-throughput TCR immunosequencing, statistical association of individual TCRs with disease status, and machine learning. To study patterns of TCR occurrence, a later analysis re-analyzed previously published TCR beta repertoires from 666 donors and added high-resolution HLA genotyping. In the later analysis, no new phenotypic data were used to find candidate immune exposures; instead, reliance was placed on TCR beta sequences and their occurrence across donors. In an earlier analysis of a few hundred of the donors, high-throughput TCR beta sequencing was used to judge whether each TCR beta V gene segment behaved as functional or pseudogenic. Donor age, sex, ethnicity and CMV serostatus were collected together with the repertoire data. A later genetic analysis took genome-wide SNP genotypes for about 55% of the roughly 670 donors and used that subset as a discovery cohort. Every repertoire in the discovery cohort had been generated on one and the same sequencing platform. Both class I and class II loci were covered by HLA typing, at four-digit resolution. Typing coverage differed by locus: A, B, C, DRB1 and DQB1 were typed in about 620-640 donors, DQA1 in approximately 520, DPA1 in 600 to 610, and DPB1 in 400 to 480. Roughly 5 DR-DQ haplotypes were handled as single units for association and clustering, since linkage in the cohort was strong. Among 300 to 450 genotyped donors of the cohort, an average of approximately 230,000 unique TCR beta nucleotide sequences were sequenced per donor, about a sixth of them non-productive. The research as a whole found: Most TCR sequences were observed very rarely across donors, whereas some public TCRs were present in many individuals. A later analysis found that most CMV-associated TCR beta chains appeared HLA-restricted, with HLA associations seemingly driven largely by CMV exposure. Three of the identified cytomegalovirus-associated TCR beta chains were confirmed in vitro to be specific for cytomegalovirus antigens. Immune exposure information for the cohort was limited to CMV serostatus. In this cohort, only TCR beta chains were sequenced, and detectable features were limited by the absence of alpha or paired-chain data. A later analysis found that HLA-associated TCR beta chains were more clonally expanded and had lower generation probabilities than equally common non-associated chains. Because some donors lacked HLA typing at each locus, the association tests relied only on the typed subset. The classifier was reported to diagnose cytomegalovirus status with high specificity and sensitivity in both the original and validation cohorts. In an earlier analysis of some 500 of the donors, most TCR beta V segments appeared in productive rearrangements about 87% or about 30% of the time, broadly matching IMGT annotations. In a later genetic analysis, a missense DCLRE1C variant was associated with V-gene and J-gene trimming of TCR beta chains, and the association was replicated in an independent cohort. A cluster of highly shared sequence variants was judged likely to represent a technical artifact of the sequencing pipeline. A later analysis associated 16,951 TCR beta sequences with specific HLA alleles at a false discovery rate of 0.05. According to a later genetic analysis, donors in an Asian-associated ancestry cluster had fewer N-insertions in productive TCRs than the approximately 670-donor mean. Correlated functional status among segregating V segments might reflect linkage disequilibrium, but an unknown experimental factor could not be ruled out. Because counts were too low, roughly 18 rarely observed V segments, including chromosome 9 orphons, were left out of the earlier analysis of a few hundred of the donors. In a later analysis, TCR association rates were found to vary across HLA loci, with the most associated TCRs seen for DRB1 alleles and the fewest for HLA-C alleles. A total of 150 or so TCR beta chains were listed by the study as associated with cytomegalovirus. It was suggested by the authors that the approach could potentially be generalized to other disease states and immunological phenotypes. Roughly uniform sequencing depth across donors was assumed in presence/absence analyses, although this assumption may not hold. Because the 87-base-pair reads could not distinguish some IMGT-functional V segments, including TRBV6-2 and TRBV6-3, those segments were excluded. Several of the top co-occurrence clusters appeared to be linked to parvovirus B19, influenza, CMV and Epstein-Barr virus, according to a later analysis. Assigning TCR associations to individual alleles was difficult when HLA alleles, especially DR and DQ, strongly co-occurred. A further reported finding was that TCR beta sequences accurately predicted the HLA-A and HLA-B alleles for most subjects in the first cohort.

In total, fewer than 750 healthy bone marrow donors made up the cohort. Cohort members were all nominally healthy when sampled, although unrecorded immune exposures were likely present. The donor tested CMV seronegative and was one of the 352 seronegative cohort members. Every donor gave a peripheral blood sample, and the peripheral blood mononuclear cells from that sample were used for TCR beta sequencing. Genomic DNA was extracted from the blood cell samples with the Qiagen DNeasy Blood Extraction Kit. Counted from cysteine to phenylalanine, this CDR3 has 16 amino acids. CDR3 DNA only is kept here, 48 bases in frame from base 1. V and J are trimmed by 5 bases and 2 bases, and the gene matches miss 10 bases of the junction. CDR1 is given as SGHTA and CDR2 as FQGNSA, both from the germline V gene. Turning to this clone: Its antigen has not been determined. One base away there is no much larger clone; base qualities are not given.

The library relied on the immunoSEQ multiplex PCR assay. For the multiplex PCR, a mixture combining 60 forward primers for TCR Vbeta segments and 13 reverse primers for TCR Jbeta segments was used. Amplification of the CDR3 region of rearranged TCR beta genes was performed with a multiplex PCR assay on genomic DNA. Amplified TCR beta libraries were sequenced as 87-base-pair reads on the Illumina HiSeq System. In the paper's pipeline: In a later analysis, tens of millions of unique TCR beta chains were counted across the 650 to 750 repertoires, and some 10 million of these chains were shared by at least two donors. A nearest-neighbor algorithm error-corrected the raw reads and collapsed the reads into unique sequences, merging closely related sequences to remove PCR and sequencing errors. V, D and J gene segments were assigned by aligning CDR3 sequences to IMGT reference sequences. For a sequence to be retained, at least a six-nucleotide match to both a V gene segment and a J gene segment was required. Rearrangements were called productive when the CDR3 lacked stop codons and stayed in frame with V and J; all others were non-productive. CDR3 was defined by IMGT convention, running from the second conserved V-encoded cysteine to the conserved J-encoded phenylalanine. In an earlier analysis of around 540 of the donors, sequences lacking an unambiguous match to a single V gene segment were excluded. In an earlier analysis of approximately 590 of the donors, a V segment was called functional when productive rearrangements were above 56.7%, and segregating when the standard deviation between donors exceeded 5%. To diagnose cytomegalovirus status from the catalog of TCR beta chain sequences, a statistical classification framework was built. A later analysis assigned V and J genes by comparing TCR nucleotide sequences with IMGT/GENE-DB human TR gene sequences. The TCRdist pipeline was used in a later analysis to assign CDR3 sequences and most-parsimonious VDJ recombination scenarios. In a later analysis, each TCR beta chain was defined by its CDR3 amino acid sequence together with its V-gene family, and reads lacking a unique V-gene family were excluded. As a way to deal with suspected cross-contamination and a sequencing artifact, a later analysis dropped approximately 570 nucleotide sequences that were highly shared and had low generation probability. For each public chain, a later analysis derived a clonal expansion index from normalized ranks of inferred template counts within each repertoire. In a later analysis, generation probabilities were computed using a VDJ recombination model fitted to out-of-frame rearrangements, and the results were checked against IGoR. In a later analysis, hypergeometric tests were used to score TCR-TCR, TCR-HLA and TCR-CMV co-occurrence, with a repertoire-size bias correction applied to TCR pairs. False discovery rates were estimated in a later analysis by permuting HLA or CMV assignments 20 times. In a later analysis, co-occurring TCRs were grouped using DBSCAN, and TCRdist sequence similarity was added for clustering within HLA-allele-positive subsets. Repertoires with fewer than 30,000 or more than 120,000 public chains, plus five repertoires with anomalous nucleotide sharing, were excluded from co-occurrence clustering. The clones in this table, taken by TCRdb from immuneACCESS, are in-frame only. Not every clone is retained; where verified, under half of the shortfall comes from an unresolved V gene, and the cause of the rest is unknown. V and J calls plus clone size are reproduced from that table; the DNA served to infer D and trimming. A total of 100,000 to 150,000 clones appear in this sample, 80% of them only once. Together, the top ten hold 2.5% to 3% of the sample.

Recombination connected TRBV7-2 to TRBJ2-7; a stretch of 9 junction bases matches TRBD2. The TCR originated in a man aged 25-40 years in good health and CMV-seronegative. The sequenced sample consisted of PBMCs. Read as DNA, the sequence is TGTGCCAGCAGCGCTGGGTCGGGACTAGCCGCCTACGAGCAGTACTTC. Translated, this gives CASSAGSGLAAYEQYF.